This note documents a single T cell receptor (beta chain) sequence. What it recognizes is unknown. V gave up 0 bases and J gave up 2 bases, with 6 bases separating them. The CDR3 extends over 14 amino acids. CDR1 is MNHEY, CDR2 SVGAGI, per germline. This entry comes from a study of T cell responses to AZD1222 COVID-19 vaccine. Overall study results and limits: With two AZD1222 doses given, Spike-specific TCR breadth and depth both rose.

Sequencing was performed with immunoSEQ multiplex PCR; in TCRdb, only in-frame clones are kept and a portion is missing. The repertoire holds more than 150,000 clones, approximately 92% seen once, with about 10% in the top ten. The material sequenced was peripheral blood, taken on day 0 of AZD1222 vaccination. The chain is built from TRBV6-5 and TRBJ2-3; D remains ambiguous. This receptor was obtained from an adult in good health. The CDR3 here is CASSYSTTTDTQYF. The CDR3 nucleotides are TGTGCCAGCAGTTACTCGACCACCACAGATACGCAGTATTTT.